Sequencing of this TCR beta chain was carried out in a study of Ad26.COV2.S vaccination and SARS-CoV-2 variants. Overall study: Administration of Ad26.COV2.S was intramuscular, either once or twice 56 days apart. Whole-study results and caveats: There was reportedly substantial breadth in spike-specific CD8+ and CD4+ T cell responses after vaccination. The TCR breadth and depth analyses may have understated or missed part of the total T cell responses. Vaccine and placebo recipients had similar non-spike TCR breadth.

Noted treatment: roughly 20 received Ad26.COV2.S at low or high dose, single or two shots; about 5 received placebo; per-sample allocation not given. Sampling took place 63 days after the first vaccine or placebo injection. This clone was seen only once. The antigen is unknown. Produced via immunoSEQ multiplex PCR; TCRdb's table is partial and in-frame only. The table shows a few hundred thousand clones, with approximately 90% occurring only once. The CDR3 is 16 residues long. Per germline, CDR1 SGHVS and CDR2 FNYEAQ. With 5 bases removed from V and 6 bases from J, the gap between germline ends came to 19 bases.

This chain links TRBV7-6 with TRBJ1-4; the D gene is possibly TRBD1 (6 bases). The sequence derives from a person aged 18-60 years who received the Ad26.COV2.S COVID-19 vaccine or a placebo. The sample in question was peripheral blood, obtained in a trial of Ad26.COV2.S vaccine versus placebo. CDR3 residues: CASSGAGGASDEKLFF. The CDR3 DNA sequence: TGTGCCAGCAGCGGAGCGGGGGGGGCGAGTGATGAAAAACTGTTTTTT.